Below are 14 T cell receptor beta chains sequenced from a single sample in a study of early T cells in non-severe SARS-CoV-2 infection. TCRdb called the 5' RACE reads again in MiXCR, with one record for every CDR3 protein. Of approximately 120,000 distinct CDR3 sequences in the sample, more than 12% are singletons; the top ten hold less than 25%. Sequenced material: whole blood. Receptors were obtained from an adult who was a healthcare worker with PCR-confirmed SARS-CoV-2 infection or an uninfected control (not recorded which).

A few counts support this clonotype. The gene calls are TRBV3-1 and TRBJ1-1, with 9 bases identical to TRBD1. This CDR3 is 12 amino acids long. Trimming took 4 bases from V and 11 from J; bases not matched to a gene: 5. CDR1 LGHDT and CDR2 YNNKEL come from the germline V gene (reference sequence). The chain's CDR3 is CASSPGTGFAFF. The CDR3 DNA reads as TGTGCCAGCAGCCCCGGGACAGGGTTTGCTTTCTTT.

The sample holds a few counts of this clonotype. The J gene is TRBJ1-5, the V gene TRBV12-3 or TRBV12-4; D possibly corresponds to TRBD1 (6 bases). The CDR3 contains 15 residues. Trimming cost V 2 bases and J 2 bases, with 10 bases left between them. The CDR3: CASSLFGGGNQPQHF. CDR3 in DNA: TGTGCCAGCAGTTTATTCGGGGGCGGCAATCAGCCCCAGCATTTT.

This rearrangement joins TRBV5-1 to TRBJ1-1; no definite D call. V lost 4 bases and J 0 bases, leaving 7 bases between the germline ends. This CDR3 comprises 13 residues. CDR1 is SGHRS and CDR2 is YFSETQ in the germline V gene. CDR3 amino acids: CASSNQMNTEAFF. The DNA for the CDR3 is TGCGCCAGCAGCAATCAAATGAACACTGAAGCTTTCTTT.

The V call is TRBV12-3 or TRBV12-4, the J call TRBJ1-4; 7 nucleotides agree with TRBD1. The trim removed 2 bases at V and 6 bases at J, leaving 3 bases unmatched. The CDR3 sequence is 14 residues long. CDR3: CASSLTGADEKLFF. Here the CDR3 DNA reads TGTGCCAGCAGTTTAACAGGGGCGGATGAAAAACTGTTTTTT.

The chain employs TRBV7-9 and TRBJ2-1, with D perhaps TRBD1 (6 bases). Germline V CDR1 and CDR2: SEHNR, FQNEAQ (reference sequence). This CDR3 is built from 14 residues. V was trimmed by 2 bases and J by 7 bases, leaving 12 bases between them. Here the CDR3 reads CASSLFTGINEQFF. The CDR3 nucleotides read TGTGCCAGCAGCTTATTCACAGGGATTAATGAGCAGTTCTTC.

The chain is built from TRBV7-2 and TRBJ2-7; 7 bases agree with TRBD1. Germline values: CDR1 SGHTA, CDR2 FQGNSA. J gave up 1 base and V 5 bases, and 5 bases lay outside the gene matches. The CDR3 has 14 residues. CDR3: CASSPMTGSYEQYF. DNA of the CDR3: TGTGCCAGCAGCCCGATGACAGGGTCCTACGAGCAGTACTTC.

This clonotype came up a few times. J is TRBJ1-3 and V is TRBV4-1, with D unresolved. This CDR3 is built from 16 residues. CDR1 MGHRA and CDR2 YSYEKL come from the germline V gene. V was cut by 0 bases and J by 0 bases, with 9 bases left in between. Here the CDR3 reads CASSQEPLYSGNTIYF. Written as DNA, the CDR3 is TGCGCCAGCAGCCAAGAACCCCTTTACTCTGGAAACACCATATATTTT.

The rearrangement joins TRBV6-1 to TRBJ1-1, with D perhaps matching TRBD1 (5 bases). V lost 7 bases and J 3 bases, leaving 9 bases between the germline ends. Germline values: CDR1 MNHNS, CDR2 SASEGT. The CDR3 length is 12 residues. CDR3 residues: CASTREDTEAFF. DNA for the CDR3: TGTGCCAGCACCAGGGAGGACACTGAAGCTTTCTTT.

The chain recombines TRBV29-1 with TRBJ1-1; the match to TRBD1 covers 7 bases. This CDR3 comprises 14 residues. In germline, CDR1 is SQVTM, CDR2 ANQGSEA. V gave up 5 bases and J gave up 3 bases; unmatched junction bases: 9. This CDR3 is CSVTTGLMYTEAFF. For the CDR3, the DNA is TGCAGCGTTACGACAGGGCTTATGTACACTGAAGCTTTCTTT.

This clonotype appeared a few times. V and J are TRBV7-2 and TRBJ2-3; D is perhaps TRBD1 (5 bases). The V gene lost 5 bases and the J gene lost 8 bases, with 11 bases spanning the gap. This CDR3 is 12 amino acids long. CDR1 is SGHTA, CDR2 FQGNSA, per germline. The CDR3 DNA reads TGTGCCAGCAGCGGGATTAGGGGTACGCAGTATTTT. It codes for CASSGIRGTQYF.

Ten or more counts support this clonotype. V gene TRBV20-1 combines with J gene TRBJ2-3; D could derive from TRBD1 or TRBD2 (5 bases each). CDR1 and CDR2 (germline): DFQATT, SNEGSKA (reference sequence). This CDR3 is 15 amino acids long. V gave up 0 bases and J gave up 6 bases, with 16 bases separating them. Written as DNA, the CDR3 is TGCAGTGCTAGAGATCCGGCAGCCGAGGGGGATACGCAGTATTTT. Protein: CSARDPAAEGDTQYF.

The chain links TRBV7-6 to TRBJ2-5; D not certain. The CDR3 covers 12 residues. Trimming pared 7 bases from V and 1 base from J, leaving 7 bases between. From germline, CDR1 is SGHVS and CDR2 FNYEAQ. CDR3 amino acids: CASKGLQETQYF. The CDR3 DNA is TGTGCCAGCAAGGGTCTCCAAGAGACCCAGTACTTC.

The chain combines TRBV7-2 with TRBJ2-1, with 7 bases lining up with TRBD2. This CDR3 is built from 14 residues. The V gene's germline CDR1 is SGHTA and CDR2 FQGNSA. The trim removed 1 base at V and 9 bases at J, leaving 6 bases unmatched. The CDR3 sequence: CASSLEVSGFEQFF. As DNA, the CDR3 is TGTGCCAGCAGCTTAGAGGTTAGCGGGTTTGAGCAGTTCTTC.

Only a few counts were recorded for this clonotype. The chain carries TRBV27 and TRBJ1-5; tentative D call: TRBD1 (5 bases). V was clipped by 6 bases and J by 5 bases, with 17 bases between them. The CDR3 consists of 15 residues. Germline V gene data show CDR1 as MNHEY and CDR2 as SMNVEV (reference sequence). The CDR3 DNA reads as TGTGCCAGCAGGTCGACTTGGGGGTCCGATCAGCCCCAGCATTTT. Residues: CASRSTWGSDQPQHF.